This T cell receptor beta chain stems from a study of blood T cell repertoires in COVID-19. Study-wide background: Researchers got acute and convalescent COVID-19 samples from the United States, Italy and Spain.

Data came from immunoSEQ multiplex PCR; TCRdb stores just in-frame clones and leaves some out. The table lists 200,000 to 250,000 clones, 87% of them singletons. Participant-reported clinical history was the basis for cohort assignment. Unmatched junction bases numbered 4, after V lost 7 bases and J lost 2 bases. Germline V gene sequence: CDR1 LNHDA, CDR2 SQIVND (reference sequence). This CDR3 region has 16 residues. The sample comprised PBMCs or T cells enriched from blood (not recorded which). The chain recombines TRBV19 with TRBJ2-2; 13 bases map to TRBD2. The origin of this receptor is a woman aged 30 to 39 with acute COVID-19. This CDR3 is CASTRLAGGNTGELFF. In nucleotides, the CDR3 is TGTGCCAGTACCCGACTAGCGGGGGGCAACACCGGGGAGCTGTTTTTT.